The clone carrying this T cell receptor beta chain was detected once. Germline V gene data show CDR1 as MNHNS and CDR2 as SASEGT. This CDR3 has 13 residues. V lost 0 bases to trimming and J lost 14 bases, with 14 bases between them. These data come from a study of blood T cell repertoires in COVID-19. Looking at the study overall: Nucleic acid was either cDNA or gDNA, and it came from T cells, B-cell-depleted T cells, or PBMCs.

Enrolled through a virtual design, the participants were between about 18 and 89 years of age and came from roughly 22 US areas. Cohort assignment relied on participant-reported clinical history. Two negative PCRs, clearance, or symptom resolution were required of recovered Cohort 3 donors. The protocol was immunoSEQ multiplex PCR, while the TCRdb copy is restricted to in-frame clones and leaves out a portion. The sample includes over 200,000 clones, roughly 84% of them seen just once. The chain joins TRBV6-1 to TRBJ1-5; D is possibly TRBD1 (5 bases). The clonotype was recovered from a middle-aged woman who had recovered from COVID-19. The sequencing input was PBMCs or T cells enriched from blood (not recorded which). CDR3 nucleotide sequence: TGTGCCAGCAGTGAAGCGCGGGGGACCCCAAAGCATTTT. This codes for CASSEARGTPKHF.